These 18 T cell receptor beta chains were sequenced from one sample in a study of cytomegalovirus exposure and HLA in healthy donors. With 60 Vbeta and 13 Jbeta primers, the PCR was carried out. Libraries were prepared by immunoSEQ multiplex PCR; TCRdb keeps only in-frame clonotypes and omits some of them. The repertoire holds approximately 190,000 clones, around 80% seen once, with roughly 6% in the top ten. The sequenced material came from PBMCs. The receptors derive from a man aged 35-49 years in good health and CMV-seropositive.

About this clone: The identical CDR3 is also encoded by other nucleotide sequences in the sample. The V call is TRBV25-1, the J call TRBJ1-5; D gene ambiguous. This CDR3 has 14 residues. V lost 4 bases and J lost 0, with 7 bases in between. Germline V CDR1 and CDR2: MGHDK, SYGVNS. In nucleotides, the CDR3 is TGTGCCAGCAGTGGTCTAGGTAGCAATCAGCCCCAGCATTTT. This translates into CASSGLGSNQPQHF.

In nucleotides, the CDR3 is TGTGCCACCCGACAGAAGTATGGCTACACCTTC. It yields the protein CATRQKYGYTF. The V call is TRBV2, the J call TRBJ1-2, with D perhaps matching TRBD1 (5 bases). V was pared by 10 bases and J by 5 bases, with 11 bases between. Looked up from germline, CDR1 is SNHLY and CDR2 is FYNNEI. This CDR3 is 11 amino acids long.

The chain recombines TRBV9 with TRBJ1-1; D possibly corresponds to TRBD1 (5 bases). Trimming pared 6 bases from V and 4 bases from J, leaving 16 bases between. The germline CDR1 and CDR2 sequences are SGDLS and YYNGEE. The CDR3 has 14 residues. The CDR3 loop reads CASTVGGGSTEAFF. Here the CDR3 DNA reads TGTGCCAGCACCGTCGGGGGGGGGAGCACTGAAGCTTTCTTT.

DNA of the CDR3: TGCGCCAGCAGCTTGGGGTCAGGGGGCTGGGGAAGCTATGGCTACACCTTC. Translating gives CASSLGSGGWGSYGYTF. The chain recombines TRBV5-1 with TRBJ1-2; 8 bases match TRBD1. The CDR3 loop spans 17 amino acids. The ends lost 0 bases at V and 4 bases at J; junction bases unmatched: 11. The germline V gene has CDR1 SGHRS and CDR2 YFSETQ.

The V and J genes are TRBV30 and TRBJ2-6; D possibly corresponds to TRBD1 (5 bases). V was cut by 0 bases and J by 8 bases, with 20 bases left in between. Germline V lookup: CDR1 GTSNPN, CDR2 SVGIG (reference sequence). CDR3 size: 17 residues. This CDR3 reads CAWSVLGHSLEPNVLTF. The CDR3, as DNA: TGTGCCTGGAGTGTACTTGGACACTCCTTAGAGCCCAACGTCCTGACTTTC.

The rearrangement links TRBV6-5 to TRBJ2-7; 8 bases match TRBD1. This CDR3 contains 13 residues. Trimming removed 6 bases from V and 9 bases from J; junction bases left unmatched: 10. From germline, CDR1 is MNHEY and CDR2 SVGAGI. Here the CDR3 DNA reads TGTGCCAGCAGCGGCGGACAGGGAACAGTGCAGTACTTC. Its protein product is CASSGGQGTVQYF.

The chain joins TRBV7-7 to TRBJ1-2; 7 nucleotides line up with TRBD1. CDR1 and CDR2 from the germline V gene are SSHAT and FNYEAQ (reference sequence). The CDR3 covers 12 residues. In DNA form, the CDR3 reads TGTGCTATTCACGAGGACAGGCTTGGCTACACCTTC. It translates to CAIHEDRLGYTF. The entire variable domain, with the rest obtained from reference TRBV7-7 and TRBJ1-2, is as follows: GAGVSQSPRYKVTKRGQDVTLRCDPISSHATLYWYQQALGQGPEFLTYFNYEAQPDKSGLPSDRFSAERPEGSISTLTIQRTEQRDSAMYRCAIHEDRLGYTFGSGTRLTVV.

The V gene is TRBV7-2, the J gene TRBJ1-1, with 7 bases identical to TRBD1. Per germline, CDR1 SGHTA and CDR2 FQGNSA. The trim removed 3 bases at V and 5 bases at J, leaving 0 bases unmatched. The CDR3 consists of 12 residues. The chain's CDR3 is CASSLTGTEAFF. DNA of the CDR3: TGTGCCAGCAGCTTGACAGGGACTGAAGCTTTCTTT.

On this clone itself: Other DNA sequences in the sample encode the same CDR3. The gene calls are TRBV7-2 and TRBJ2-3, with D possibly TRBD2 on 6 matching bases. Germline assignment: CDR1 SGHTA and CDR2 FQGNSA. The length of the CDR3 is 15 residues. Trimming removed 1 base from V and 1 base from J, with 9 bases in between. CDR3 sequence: CASSLVLAGTDTQYF. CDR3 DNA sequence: TGTGCCAGCAGCTTAGTTTTAGCGGGCACAGATACGCAGTATTTT.

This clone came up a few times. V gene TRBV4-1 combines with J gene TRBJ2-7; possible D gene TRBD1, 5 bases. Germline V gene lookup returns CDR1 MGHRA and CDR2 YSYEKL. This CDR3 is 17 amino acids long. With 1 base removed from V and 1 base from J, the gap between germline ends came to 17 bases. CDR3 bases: TGCGCCAGCAGCCAAGGGGGTCAGGGTCACCCATCCTACGAGCAGTACTTC. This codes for CASSQGGQGHPSYEQYF.

This CDR3 reads CASSLDAGGEQYF. The CDR3 DNA is TGTGCCAGCAGCTTAGATGCAGGGGGCGAGCAGTACTTC. The genes are TRBV7-9 and TRBJ2-7, with TRBD1 identical over 7 bases. With V trimmed by 1 base and J by 6 bases, 3 bases remained unmatched. The CDR3 loop spans 13 amino acids. The germline gives CDR1 SEHNR, CDR2 FQNEAQ (reference sequence).

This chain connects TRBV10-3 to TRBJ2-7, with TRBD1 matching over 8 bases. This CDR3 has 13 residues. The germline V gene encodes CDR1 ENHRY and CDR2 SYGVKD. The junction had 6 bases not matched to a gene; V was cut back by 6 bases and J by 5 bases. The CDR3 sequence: CAIRPDREDEQYF. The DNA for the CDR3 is TGTGCCATCAGGCCGGACAGGGAAGACGAGCAGTACTTC.

CDR3: CASSFAYEQYF. CDR3 nucleotides: TGTGCCAGCAGCTTCGCCTACGAGCAGTACTTC. The rearrangement links TRBV7-2 to TRBJ2-7; D gene unclear. Germline loops: CDR1 SGHTA, CDR2 FQGNSA. Trimming took off 3 bases at V and 2 bases at J, with 2 bases between the two ends. The CDR3 sequence is 11 residues long.

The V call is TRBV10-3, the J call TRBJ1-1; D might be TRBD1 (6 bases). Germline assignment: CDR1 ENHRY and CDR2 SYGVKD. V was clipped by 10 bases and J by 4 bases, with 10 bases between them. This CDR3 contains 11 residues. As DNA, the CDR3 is TGTGCCACACAGGGCTCCACTGAAGCTTTCTTT. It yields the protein CATQGSTEAFF.

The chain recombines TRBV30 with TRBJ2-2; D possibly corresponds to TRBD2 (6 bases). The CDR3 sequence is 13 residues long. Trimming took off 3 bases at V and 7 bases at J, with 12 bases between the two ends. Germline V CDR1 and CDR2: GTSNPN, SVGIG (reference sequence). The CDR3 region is CAWRGTLLGELFF. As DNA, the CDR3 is TGTGCCTGGAGGGGGACTTTACTCGGGGAGCTGTTTTTT.

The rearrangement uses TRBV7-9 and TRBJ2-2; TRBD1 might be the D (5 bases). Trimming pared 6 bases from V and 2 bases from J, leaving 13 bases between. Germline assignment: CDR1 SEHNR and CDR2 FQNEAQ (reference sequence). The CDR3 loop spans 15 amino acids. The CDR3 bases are TGTGCCAGCAGTCCAACAGGATCCAACACCGGGGAGCTGTTTTTT. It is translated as CASSPTGSNTGELFF.

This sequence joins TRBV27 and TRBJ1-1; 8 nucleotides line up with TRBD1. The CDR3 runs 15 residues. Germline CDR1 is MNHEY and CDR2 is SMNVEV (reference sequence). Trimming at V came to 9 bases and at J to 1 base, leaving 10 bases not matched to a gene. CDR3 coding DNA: TGTGCCAGTTTACTTCTAGGACAGGGGAACACTGAAGCTTTCTTT. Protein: CASLLLGQGNTEAFF.

The CDR3 reads CASSFSRTGNEQYF. The CDR3 DNA sequence: TGTGCCAGCAGTTTCTCAAGGACAGGGAACGAGCAGTACTTC. The chain combines TRBV28 with TRBJ2-7; 8 bases agree with TRBD1. The J segment lost 5 bases and the V segment lost 3 bases, leaving 6 bases of the junction unmatched. The germline V gene has CDR1 MDHEN and CDR2 SYDVKM. The CDR3 spans 14 residues.